The present T cell receptor beta chain was sequenced within a study of CXCR3-negative and CXCR3-positive naive CD8 T cells. The method, 5' RACE with UMI labels, was used to prepare the TRB cDNA libraries. TCRdb processed the 5' RACE reads again and assigns one entry to each CDR3 protein, with no DNA. This sample's table reports 80,000 to 100,000 distinct CDR3 sequences. Findings and limits, study-wide: In CXCR3-positive naive cells, the TRB CDR3s were more hydrophobic than in CXCR3-negative naive cells.

This CDR3 contains 17 residues. Per germline, CDR1 SGHTA and CDR2 FQGNSA. Points on this clonotype: Antigen: not known.

This chain links TRBV7-2 with TRBJ1-6. Specimen: naive CXCR3+ CD8+ T cells from blood. This sample's subset: CD45RO-CCR7+CD27+CD95- naive CD8+ T cells expressing CXCR3 (TNR3+). The origin of this receptor is a human donor in good health. Some clones in this sample may be carry-over from other donors' samples. CDR3 region: CASSLAGSFIYNSPLHF.